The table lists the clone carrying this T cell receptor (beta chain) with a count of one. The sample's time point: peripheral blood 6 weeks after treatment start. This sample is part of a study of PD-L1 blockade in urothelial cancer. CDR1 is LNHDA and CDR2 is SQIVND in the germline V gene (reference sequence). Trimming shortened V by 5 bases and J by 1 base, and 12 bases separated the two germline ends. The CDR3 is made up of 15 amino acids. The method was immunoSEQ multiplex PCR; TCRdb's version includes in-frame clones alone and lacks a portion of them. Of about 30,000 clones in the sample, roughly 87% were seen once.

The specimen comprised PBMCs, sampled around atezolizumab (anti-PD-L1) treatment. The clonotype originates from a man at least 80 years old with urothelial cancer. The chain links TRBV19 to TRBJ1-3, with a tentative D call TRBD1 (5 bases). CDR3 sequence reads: CASSPYGGSGNTIYF. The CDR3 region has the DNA TGTGCCAGTAGTCCGTACGGGGGTTCTGGAAACACCATATATTTT.